This T cell receptor (beta chain) was captured in a study of shared clonotypes between healthy human individuals. Study-wide results and caveats: A limitation of the genetic and exposure-history diversity represented arose from few donors.

Trimming took off 0 bases at V and 5 bases at J, with 10 bases between the two ends. The CDR3 has 15 amino acids. CDR1 and CDR2 from the germline V gene are LGHNA and YNFKEQ. The count of this clone is one. Its cognate antigen is unknown. It differs at one base from a far larger clone, so likely a read error. This CDR3 is missing its conserved last phenylalanine or tryptophan, likely due to a read error. The authors distributed each subset's genomic DNA evenly over several immunoSEQ plates. The assay was immunoSEQ multiplex PCR, and TCRdb's table has in-frame clones only and misses some. The sample shows around 500,000 clones, over 75% of them seen only once.

The clonotype was recovered from a woman aged 35 to 49 in good health. Some clones in this sample may be carry-over from other donors' samples. Sequenced input: PBMCs. V and J are TRBV4-2 and TRBJ2-2, with D maybe TRBD2 (6 bases). CDR3 sequence (DNA): TGTGCCAGCAGCCAAGATCACGGGAGTACCGGGGAGCTGTTTTCT. It yields the protein CASSQDHGSTGELFS.